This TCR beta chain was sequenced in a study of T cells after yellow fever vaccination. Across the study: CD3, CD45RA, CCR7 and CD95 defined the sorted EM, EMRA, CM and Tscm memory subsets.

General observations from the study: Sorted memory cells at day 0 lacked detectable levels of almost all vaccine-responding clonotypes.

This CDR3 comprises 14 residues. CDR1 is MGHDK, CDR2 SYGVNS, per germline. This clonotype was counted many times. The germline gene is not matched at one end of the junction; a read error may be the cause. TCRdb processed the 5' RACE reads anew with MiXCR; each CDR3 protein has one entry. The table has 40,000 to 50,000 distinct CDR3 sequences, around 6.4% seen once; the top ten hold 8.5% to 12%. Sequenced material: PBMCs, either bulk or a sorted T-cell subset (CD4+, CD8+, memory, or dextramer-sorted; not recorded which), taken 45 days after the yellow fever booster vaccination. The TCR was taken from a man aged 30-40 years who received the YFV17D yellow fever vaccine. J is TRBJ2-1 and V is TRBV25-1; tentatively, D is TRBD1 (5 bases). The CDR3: CASRESGTYNEQFF. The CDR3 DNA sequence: TGTGCCAGCAGGGAATCAGGGACCTACAATGAGCAGTTCTTC.